These 22 T cell receptor beta chains were sequenced from one sample in a study of shared T cell receptors in the human thymus. Libraries were prepared by immunoSEQ multiplex PCR; TCRdb keeps only in-frame clonotypes and omits some of them. This table has about 660,000 clones, 85% to 90% appearing once. These same records also appear under a second study, on human thymus T cells.

The sample consisted of thymocytes. All receptors derive from a boy in the first two years of life with a congenital heart defect.

The V call is TRBV14, the J call TRBJ2-7; no reliable D call. The CDR3 runs 12 residues. The V end was cut by 2 bases, the J end by 3 bases, with 5 bases between. Germline V gene lookup returns CDR1 SGHDN and CDR2 FVKESK. The CDR3 spells CASSQIFYEQYF. In DNA form, the CDR3 reads TGTGCCAGCAGCCAAATATTCTACGAGCAGTACTTC.

This chain uses TRBV5-1 with TRBJ1-3; the D is unclear. From germline, CDR1 is SGHRS and CDR2 YFSETQ. The CDR3 length is 16 residues. Between the trimmed V and J ends, which lost 0 bases and 0 bases, there was a span of 10 bases. CDR3 in amino acids: CASSLARPSSGNTIYF. As DNA, the CDR3 is TGCGCCAGCAGCTTGGCCAGGCCCTCCTCTGGAAACACCATATATTTT.

The V call is TRBV19, the J call TRBJ2-1; 9 bases line up with TRBD1. The CDR3 loop spans 13 amino acids. Losses at the gene ends were 8 bases for V and 8 bases for J; bases not matched to a gene: 7. Germline-derived CDR1 and CDR2 are LNHDA and SQIVND (reference sequence). The CDR3 here is CASRRTGVDEQFF. The CDR3 nucleotides are TGTGCCAGTCGAAGGACAGGGGTCGATGAGCAGTTCTTC.

The rearrangement links TRBV4-3 to TRBJ1-2; 7 bases align to TRBD1. From germline, CDR1 is LGHNA and CDR2 YSLEER. The ends lost 1 base at V and 1 base at J; junction bases unmatched: 6. This CDR3 contains 16 residues. The CDR3 protein is CASSQVYRGNNYGYTF. The CDR3 bases are TGCGCCAGCAGCCAAGTATACAGGGGCAATAACTATGGCTACACCTTC.

V is TRBV18 and J is TRBJ1-2; D might be TRBD1 (6 bases). V was trimmed by 4 bases and J by 2 bases, leaving 14 bases between them. In germline, CDR1 is KGHSH, CDR2 LQKENI. The CDR3 sequence is 15 residues long. The CDR3 sequence is CASSLRDKGNYGYTF. CDR3 bases: TGTGCCAGCTCACTCCGGGACAAGGGCAACTATGGCTACACCTTC. Drawing the rest from reference TRBV18 and TRBJ1-2, the complete variable domain is NAGVMQNPRHLVRRRGQEARLRCSPMKGHSHVYWYRQLPEEGLKFMVYLQKENIIDESGMPKERFSAEFPKEGPSILRIQQVVRGDSAAYFCASSLRDKGNYGYTFGSGTRLTVV.

The CDR3 here is CASSSLAAGLPRSSYEQYF. The CDR3 DNA is TGTGCCAGCAGCTCCCTCGCCGCGGGACTCCCGCGGAGCTCCTACGAGCAGTACTTC. The J gene is TRBJ2-7, the V gene TRBV11-2; a weak D match, TRBD2 (6 bases). The CDR3 runs to 19 residues. Trimming removed 4 bases from V and 0 bases from J, with 25 bases in between. Germline V CDR1 and CDR2: SGHAT, FQNNGV.

The rearrangement uses TRBV27 and TRBJ1-1; 8 bases align to TRBD1. This CDR3 spans 15 amino acids. Losses at the gene ends were 4 bases for V and 3 bases for J; bases not matched to a gene: 7. Germline V lookup: CDR1 MNHEY, CDR2 SMNVEV (reference sequence). The CDR3 spells CASSSSWTGHTEAFF. The CDR3 DNA reads TGTGCCAGCAGTTCCTCCTGGACAGGGCACACTGAAGCTTTCTTT.

The chain combines TRBV15 with TRBJ1-1; D unresolved. Germline V gene sequence: CDR1 LNHNV, CDR2 YYDKDF (reference sequence). V lost 0 bases and J lost 0, with 8 bases in between. CDR3 length: 15 residues. The CDR3 sequence is CATSRERQVNTEAFF. CDR3 nucleotides: TGTGCCACCAGCAGAGAACGACAAGTGAACACTGAAGCTTTCTTT.

This chain links TRBV4-1 with TRBJ2-5, with a tentative D call TRBD2 (5 bases). Germline V gene data show CDR1 as MGHRA and CDR2 as YSYEKL. This CDR3 contains 17 residues. Trimming cost V 0 bases and J 6 bases, with 20 bases left between them. The CDR3 spells CASSQEGSALTGKTQYF. CDR3 DNA: TGCGCCAGCAGCCAAGAGGGGAGCGCCTTGACTGGGAAGACCCAGTACTTC.

V and J are TRBV28 and TRBJ1-3; TRBD1 matches at 7 bases. This CDR3 spans 16 amino acids. V shed 7 bases and J 0 bases; nucleotides not matched to a gene: 9. The germline gives CDR1 MDHEN, CDR2 SYDVKM. The CDR3 coding sequence is TGTGCCAGCAACAAAAGCAGGGACAGCTCTGGAAACACCATATATTTT. Amino acids: CASNKSRDSSGNTIYF.

The chain is built from TRBV10-3 and TRBJ2-3, with D possibly being TRBD2 (7 bases). Germline V gives CDR1 ENHRY, CDR2 SYGVKD. V gave up 7 bases and J gave up 6 bases, with 14 bases separating them. The length of the CDR3 is 13 residues. This CDR3 reads CAIKRDTRDTQYF. In nucleotides, the CDR3 is TGTGCCATCAAGCGGGACACGCGGGATACGCAGTATTTT.

This clone was detected only a few times. V is TRBV19 and J is TRBJ1-1, with 10 bases that match TRBD1. J lost 5 bases, V lost 9 bases, and 15 bases had no gene match. Germline V gene lookup returns CDR1 LNHDA and CDR2 SQIVND (reference sequence). This CDR3 has 16 amino acids. CDR3 nucleotides: TGTGCCAGCGCCTCGGGACAGGGGCCTCTTCGGACTGAAGCTTTCTTT. Translation gives CASASGQGPLRTEAFF.

This sequence joins TRBV27 and TRBJ2-7; 15 bases are a match to TRBD2. V dropped 0 bases and J dropped 1; count of bases not matched to a gene: 13. Germline V lookup: CDR1 MNHEY, CDR2 SMNVEV (reference sequence). CDR3 size: 21 residues. DNA of the CDR3: TGTGCCAGCAGTTTATCGGGACTACCGGGACTAGCGGGAGGAAGGTCCTACGAGCAGTACTTC. It specifies CASSLSGLPGLAGGRSYEQYF.

The chain links TRBV5-1 to TRBJ2-3, with a possible D match to TRBD2 (5 bases). The CDR3 is 15 amino acids. In germline, CDR1 is SGHRS, CDR2 YFSETQ. Trimming removed 0 bases at V and 5 bases at J, with 13 bases between. The CDR3 DNA is TGCGCCAGCAGCTTGGGTCAGAGGGCCCAAGATACGCAGTATTTT. Amino acids: CASSLGQRAQDTQYF.

In nucleotides, the CDR3 is TGTGCCAGCAGTTTAGGGGGGGCGCTGTCTGGGGCCAACGTCCTGACTTTC. It specifies CASSLGGALSGANVLTF. The chain joins TRBV27 to TRBJ2-6, with a weak D call TRBD2 (7 bases). CDR1 and CDR2 (germline): MNHEY, SMNVEV (reference sequence). This CDR3 contains 17 residues. V was shortened by 2 bases and J by 1 base, with 12 bases between the two germline ends.

This chain connects TRBV19 to TRBJ2-2, with D unclear. Germline V gives CDR1 LNHDA, CDR2 SQIVND (reference sequence). V shed 7 bases and J shed 6 bases, with 9 bases lying between them. This CDR3 has 12 amino acids. CDR3 sequence reads: CASIDMSGELFF. DNA of the CDR3: TGTGCCAGTATCGACATGTCCGGGGAGCTGTTTTTT.

Comments on this clone: A junction boundary mismatches the germline segment, possibly from a read error. The chain uses TRBV10-3 and TRBJ2-3, with D possibly being TRBD2 (5 bases). The CDR3 has 12 amino acids. CDR1 and CDR2 (germline): ENHRY, SYGVKD. In nucleotides, the CDR3 is TGCCGCGGGCTAGGCCCTACAGATACGCAGTATTTT. Its protein is CRGLGPTDTQYF.

V gene TRBV11-2 combines with J gene TRBJ2-1, with D possibly TRBD2 on 6 matching bases. Germline CDR1 reads SGHAT; CDR2 reads FQNNGV. The CDR3 runs to 18 residues. Deletions cut 3 bases from V and 5 bases from J, with 23 bases between. Written as DNA, the CDR3 is TGTGCCAGCAGCTTCTTTCATCCGACTAGGGAGTTGGACAATGAGCAGTTCTTC. Translated: CASSFFHPTRELDNEQFF.

The chain joins TRBV30 to TRBJ2-5, with no clear D. This CDR3 is built from 15 residues. Deletions cut 0 bases from V and 0 bases from J, with 11 bases between. Germline V gene sequence: CDR1 GTSNPN, CDR2 SVGIG (reference sequence). This CDR3 is CAWSVREPHQETQYF. The CDR3 nucleotides are TGTGCCTGGAGTGTACGTGAGCCGCACCAAGAGACCCAGTACTTC.

The chain couples TRBV6-1 to TRBJ2-1; a possible D gene is TRBD2 (6 bases). Trimming cost V 11 bases and J 2 bases, with 19 bases left between them. This CDR3 has 15 residues. Looked up from germline, CDR1 is MNHNS and CDR2 is SASEGT. The DNA of the CDR3 is TGTGCCGGTTCAAAGCGGGCCCTGACCTACAATGAGCAGTTCTTC. As protein: CAGSKRALTYNEQFF.

The chain recombines TRBV4-1 with TRBJ2-1, with 9 bases lining up with TRBD1. Unmatched junction bases numbered 8, after V lost 0 bases and J lost 8 bases. The germline V gene encodes CDR1 MGHRA and CDR2 YSYEKL. This CDR3 region has 16 residues. CDR3 nucleotide sequence: TGCGCCAGCAGCCAAGATCATGGGGACAGGGTTGATGAGCAGTTCTTC. Its translation: CASSQDHGDRVDEQFF.

The chain joins TRBV12-5 to TRBJ1-4; 11 bases line up with TRBD1. J lost 8 bases, V lost 3 bases, and 8 bases had no gene match. The CDR3 totals 16 residues. The germline V gene has CDR1 LGHNT and CDR2 FRNRAP. For the CDR3, the DNA is TGTGCTAGTGGTTTCCAAGGGGACAGGGGGAAGGAAAAACTGTTTTTT. This translates into CASGFQGDRGKEKLFF.